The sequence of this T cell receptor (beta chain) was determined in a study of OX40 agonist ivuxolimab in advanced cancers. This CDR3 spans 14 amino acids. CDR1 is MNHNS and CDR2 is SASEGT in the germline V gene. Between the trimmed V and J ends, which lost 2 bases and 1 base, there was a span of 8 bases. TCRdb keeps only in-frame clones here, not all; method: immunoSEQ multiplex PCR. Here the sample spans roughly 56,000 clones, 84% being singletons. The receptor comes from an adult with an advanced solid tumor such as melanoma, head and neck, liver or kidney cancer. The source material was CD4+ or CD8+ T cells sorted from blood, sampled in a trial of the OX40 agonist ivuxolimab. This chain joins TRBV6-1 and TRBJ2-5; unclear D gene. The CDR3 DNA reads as TGTGCCAGCAGTGAAACTTGGGGCCAAGAGACCCAGTACTTC. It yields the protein CASSETWGQETQYF.